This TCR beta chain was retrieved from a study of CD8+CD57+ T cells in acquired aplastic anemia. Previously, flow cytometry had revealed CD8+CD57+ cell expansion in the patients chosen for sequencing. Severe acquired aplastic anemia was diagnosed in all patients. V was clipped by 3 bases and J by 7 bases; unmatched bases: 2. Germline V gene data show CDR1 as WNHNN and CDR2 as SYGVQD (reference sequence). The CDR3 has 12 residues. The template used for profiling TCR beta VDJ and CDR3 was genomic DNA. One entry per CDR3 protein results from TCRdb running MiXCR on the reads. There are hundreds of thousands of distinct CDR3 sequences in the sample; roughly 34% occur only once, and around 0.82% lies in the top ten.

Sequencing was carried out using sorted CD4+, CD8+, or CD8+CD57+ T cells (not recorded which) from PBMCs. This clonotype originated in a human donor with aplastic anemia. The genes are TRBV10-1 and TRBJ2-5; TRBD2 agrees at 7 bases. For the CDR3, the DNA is TGCGCCAGCAGTGATACGGGGGGGACCCAGTACTTC. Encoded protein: CASSDTGGTQYF.